The entry that follows covers one T cell receptor beta chain sequence. These data belong to a study of control samples from healthy donors and cancer patients. Clones were read by immunoSEQ multiplex PCR, and TCRdb kept only the in-frame ones, dropping some. The table lists some 220,000 clones, around 94% of them singletons. Trimming shortened V by 4 bases and J by 0 bases, and 9 bases separated the two germline ends. The germline CDR1 and CDR2 sequences are GTSNPN and SVGIG (reference sequence). The CDR3 extends over 13 amino acids. Specimen: blood. The V gene is TRBV30, the J gene TRBJ1-1; no firm D call. This receptor was taken from a man between 50 and 59 years old in good health. CDR3 bases: TGTGCCTGGAACCTGCACATGAACACTGAAGCTTTCTTT. Translation gives CAWNLHMNTEAFF.